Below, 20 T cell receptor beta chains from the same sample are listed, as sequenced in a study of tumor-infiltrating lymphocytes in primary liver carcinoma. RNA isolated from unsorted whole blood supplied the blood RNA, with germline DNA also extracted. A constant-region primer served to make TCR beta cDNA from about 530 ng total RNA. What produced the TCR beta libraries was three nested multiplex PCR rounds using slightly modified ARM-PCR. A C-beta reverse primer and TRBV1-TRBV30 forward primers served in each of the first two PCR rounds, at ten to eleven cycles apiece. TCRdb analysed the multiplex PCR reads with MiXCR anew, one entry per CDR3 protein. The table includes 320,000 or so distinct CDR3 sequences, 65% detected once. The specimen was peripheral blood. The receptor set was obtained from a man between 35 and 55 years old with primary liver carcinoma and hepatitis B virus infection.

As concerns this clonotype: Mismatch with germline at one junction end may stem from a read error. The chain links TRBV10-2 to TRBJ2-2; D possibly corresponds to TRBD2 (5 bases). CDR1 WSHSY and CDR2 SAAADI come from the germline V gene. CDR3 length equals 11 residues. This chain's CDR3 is CDSSYIGELFF. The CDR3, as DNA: TGCGACAGCAGTTACATCGGGGAGCTGTTCTTT.

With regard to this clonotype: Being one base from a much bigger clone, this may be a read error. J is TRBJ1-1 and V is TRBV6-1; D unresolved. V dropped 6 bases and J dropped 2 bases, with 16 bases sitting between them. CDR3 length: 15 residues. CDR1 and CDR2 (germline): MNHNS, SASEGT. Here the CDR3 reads CASRTPPTGNTEAFF. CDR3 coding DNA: TGTGCCAGCAGGACCCCCCCCACGGGTAACACTGAAGCTTTCTTT.

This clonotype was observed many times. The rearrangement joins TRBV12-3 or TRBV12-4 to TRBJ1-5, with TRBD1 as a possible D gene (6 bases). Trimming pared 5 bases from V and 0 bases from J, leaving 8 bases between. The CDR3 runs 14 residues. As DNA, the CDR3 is TGTGCCAGCAGTGCAGGGGATAGCAATCAGCCCCAGCATTTT. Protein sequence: CASSAGDSNQPQHF.

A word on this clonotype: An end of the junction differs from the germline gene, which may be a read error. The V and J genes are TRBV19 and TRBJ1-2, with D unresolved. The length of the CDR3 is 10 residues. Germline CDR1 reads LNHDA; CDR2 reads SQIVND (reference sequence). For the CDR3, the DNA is TGTGCCGGGCGATACTATGGCTACGCCTTC. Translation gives CAGRYYGYAF.

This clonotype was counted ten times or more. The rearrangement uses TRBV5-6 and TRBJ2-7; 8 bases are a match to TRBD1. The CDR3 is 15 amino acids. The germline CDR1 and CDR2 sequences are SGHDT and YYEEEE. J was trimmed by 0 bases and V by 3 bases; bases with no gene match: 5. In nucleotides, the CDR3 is TGTGCCAGCAGCTCCCGGGACAGGCTCTCCTACGAGCAGTACTTC. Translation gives CASSSRDRLSYEQYF.

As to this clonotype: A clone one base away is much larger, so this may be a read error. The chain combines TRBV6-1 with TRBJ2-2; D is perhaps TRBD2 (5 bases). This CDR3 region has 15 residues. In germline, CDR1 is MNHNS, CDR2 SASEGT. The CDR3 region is CVSSEMGLGAGELFF. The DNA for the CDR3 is TGTGTCAGCAGTGAAATGGGCCTCGGGGCCGGGGAGCTGTTTTTT.

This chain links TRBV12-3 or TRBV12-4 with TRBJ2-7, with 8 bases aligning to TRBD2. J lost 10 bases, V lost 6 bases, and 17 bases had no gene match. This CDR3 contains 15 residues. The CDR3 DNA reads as TGTGCCAGCAGGGTAAAGCGGGAGATCCCCTACAAACAGTACTTC. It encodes CASRVKREIPYKQYF.

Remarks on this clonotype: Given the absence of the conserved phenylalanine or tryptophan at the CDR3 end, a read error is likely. This CDR3 is CASSLMRSGTSTDTQYY. In DNA, the CDR3 is TGTGCCAGCAGTCTAATGCGAAGCGGGACCAGCACTGATACGCAGTATTAT. This chain joins TRBV6-2 or TRBV6-3 and TRBJ2-3; 7 positions agree with TRBD2. The germline V gene has CDR1 MNHEY and CDR2 SVGEGT. The CDR3 has 17 amino acids.

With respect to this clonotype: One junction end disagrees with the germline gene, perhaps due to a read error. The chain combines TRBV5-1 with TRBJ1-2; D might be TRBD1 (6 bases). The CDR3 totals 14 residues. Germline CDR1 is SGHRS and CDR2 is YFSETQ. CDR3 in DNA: TGCGCCAGCAAAGCGGGGGGCGAGGGATATGTCTACACCTTC. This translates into CASKAGGEGYVYTF.

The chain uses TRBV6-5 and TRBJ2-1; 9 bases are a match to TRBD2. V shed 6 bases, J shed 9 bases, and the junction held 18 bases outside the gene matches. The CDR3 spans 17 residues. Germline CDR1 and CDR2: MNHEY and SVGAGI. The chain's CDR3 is CASRTGLAGDPRSEQFF. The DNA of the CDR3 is TGTGCCAGCAGAACGGGACTAGCTGGAGACCCTCGTAGTGAGCAGTTCTTC.

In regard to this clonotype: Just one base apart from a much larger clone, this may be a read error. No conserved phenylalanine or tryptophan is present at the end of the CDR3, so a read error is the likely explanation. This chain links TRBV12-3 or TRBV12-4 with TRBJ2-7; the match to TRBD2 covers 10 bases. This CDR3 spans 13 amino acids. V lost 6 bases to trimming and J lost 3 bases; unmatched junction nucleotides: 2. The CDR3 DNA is TGTGCCAGCAGGGCTAGCGGGGGCTACGAGCAGTACCTC. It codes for CASRASGGYEQYL.

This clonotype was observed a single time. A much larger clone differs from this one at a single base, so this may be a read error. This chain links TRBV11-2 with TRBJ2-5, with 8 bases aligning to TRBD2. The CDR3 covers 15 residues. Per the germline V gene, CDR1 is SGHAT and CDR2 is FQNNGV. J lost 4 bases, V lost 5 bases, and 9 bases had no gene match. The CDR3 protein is CASSQAGVSRETQYF. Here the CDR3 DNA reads TGTGCCAGCAGCCAAGCGGGAGTCTCGAGAGAGACCCAGTACTTC.

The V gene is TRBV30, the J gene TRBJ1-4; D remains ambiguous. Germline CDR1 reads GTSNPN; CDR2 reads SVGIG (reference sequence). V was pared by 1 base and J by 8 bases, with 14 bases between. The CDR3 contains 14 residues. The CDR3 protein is CAWSATRPAEKLFF. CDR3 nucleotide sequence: TGTGCCTGGAGTGCGACCCGACCGGCAGAAAAACTGTTTTTT.

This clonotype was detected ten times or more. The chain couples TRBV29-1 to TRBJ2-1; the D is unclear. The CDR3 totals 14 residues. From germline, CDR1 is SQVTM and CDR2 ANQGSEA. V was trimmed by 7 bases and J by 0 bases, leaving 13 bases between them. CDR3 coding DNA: TGCAGCGCCGAGGCCGAGAGCTCCTACAATGAGCAGTTCTTC. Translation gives CSAEAESSYNEQFF.

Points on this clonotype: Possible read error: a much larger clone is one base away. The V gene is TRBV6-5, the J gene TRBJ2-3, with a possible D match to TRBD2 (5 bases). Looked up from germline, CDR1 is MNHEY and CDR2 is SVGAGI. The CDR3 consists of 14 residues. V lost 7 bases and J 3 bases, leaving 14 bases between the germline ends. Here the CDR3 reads CASKVESGTDTQYF. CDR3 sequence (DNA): TGTGCCAGCAAAGTTGAGAGCGGTACAGATACGCAGTATTTT.

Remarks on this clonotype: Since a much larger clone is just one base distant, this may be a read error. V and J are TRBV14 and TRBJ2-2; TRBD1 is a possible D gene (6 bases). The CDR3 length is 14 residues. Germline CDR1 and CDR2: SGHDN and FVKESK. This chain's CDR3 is CASSRTWDTGELSF. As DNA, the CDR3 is TGTGCCAGCAGTAGGACCTGGGACACCGGGGAGCTGTCTTTT.

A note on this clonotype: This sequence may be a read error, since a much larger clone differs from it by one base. CDR3 amino acids: CASSPGRANTEAFF. In DNA form, the CDR3 reads TGTGCCAGCAGCCCGGGACGAGCGAACACTGAAGCTTTCTTT. The chain employs TRBV5-5 and TRBJ1-1; a possible D gene is TRBD1 (5 bases). The germline V and J ends were trimmed by 4 bases and 1 base, with 11 bases remaining between them. Germline loops: CDR1 SGHKS, CDR2 YYEKEE (reference sequence). The CDR3 totals 14 residues.

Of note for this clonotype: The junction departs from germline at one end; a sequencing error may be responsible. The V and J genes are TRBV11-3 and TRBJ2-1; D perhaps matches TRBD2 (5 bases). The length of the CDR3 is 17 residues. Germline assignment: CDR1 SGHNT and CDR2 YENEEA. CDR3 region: CTSILDRGLANYNGQFF. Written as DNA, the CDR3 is TGTACCAGCATCTTAGATAGAGGGCTAGCAAACTACAATGGGCAGTTCTTC.

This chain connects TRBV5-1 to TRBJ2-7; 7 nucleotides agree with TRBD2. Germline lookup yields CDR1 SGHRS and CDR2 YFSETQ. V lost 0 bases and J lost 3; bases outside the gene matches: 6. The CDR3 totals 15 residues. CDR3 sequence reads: CASSLASSGGYEQYF. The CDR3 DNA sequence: TGCGCCAGCAGCTTGGCCTCTAGCGGTGGCTACGAGCAGTACTTC.

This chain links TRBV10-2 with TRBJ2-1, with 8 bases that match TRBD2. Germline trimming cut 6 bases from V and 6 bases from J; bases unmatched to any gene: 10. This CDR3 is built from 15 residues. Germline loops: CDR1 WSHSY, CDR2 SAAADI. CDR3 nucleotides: TGCGCCAGCAGACCAGCGGGAGCTAAGGGCAATGAGCAGTTCTTC. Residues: CASRPAGAKGNEQFF.